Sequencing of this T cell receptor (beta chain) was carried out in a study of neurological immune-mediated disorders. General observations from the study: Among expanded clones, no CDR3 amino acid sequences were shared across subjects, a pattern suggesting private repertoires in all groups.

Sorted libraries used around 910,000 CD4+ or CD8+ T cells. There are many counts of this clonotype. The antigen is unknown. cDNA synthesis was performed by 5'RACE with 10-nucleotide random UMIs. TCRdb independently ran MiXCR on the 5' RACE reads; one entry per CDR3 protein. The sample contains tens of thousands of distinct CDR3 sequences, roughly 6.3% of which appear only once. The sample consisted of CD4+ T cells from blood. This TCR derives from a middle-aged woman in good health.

CDR3 residues: CSLLKRRWTGELFF. The CDR3 bases are TGCAGCCTCTTGAAGCGGAGATGGACCGGGGAGCTGTTTTTT. V usage is TRBV29-1 and J usage is TRBJ2-2; a possible D gene is TRBD2 (5 bases). The CDR3 consists of 14 residues. V was trimmed by 8 bases and J by 5 bases, leaving 18 bases between them. The V gene's germline CDR1 is SQVTM and CDR2 ANQGSEA.